This T cell receptor (beta chain) was captured by sequencing in a study of T cell responses to AZD1222 COVID-19 vaccine. Broader study findings: AZD1222 recipients seropositive at baseline numbered only five to seven.

Turning to this clone: Its antigen remains unknown.

Per germline, CDR1 LNHDA and CDR2 SQIVND (reference sequence). V lost 4 bases to trimming and J lost 8 bases; unmatched junction nucleotides: 7. This CDR3 is 14 amino acids long. Assay used: immunoSEQ multiplex PCR; TCRdb lists only in-frame clones, some missing. The sample lists over 85,000 clones; less than 90% were seen once. The chain links TRBV19 to TRBJ1-4; 7 nucleotides align to TRBD1. This receptor was taken from an adult in good health. This material consisted of peripheral blood, taken on day 0 of AZD1222 vaccination. CDR3 sequence: CASSNKGAGEKLFF. In nucleotides, the CDR3 is TGTGCCAGTAGTAATAAGGGGGCCGGAGAAAAACTGTTTTTT.